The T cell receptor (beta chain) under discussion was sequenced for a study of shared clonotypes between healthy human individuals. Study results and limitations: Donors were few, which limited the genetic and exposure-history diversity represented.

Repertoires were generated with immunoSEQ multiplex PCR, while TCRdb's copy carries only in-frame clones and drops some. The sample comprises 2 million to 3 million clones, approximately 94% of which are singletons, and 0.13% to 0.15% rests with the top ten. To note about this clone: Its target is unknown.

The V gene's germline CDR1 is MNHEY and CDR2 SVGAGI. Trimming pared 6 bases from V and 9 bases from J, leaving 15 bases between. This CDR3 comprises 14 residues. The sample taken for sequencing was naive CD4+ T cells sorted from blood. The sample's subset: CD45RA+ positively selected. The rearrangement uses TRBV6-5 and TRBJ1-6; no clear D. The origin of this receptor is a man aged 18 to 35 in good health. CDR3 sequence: CASRYQPMGSPLHF. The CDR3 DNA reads TGTGCCAGCAGATATCAGCCAATGGGTTCACCCCTCCACTTT.